This T cell receptor beta chain was identified during a study of cytomegalovirus exposure and HLA in healthy donors. Study-level points and caveats: Later analysis demonstrated an association between a missense DCLRE1C variant and TCR beta V- and J-gene trimming. Associated with cytomegalovirus, according to the listing, were 150 to 200 TCR beta chains.

Each donor's status was that of a healthy bone marrow donor. The PCR ran on 60 Vbeta and 13 Jbeta primers. Assay: immunoSEQ multiplex PCR; the TCRdb copy retains only in-frame clones and omits some. Here the sample spans some 120,000 clones, around 73% being singletons. Germline CDR1 is SGHNT and CDR2 is YYREEE (reference sequence). V gave up 1 base and J gave up 5 bases; unmatched junction bases: 6. The CDR3 contains 16 residues. This clone was found once. Antigen unknown. This TCR was sampled from a man in his sixties in good health and CMV-seropositive. This sequence joins TRBV5-4 and TRBJ2-2; TRBD2 aligns across 9 bases. Sequencing was performed on PBMCs. The CDR3 DNA follows: TGTGCCAGCAGCTTGAATCGCGGGGGGGGAACCGGGGAGCTGTTTTTT. Protein: CASSLNRGGGTGELFF.